This is a list of T cell receptor beta chains from one sample in a study of CD8 T cells in Susac syndrome. TCRdb redid the calling of the immunoSEQ multiplex PCR reads with MiXCR, one entry per CDR3 protein. The sample lists more than 150,000 distinct CDR3 sequences; around 94% were seen once. Sequencing was performed on CD4+ T cells from PBMCs. The receptor set was obtained from a human donor in good health. The CDR3 runs from the conserved cysteine through the conserved F or W. The order of the fields is V gene, CDR3 protein.

>TRBV4-3
CASSRTGQYNEQFF
>TRBV7-8
CASSLGVGQGNTF
>TRBV20-1
CSAARTGAYEQYF
>TRBV18
CASSPLQLRRTGNTIYF
>TRBV12-3/TRBV12-4
CASRTEGGYNEQFF
>TRBV28
CASNRGASLNTGELFF
>TRBV20-1
CSALGQTLYEQYF
>TRBV20-1
CSGNSNYGYTF
>TRBV29-1
CLRGPTGAAYNEQFF
>TRBV9
CASSVAPVDTQYF
>TRBV3-1
CASSQVAVQETQYF
>TRBV27
CASSPRQNLAKNIQYF
>TRBV7-9
CASSLQEETQYF
>TRBV6-5
CASSSSSVNEQFF
>TRBV6-5
CASSYTDSGGRETQYF
>TRBV4-2
CASSQDRGTVSYEQYF
>TRBV5-1
CASRSQGALEETQYF
>TRBV5-1
CASAGTGSNYGYTF
>TRBV24-1
CATSDFKSSEQYF
>TRBV12-3/TRBV12-4
CASTQSNTEAFF
>TRBV23-1
CASSHGGTGEQYF
>TRBV24-1
CATSDPGQGFGELFF
>TRBV6-2/TRBV6-3
CASSYGQGFTEAFF
>TRBV3-1
CASSRGGQRRTGEMFF
>TRBV7-3
CASSPARTGDYGYTF
>TRBV28
CASRPRRGSLDEQYF
>TRBV7-3
CASSWSGRDSPLHF
>TRBV6-2/TRBV6-3
CASSSIPGLVYNEQFF
>TRBV5-1
CASSHGQGLMNTEAFF
>TRBV7-2
CASSPGVDSGANVLTF
>TRBV5-1
CASSLEAAGVVYEQYF
>TRBV28
CASSLARSSYNEQFF
>TRBV14
CASSRTGQGVFEQYF
>TRBV4-3
CASSRLLAGGPNEQFF
>TRBV7-2
CASSSPPGHRSYTF
>TRBV6-2/TRBV6-3
CASTPAGNYNEQFF
>TRBV11-3
CASSLDQTGGGTEAFF
>TRBV3-1
CASSQASGNSYEQYF
>TRBV7-6
CASRTRGDRDLGNTIYF
>TRBV29-1
CSVPGGGDSGELFF
>TRBV9
CASSVDPTTGFYGYTF
>TRBV20-1
CSGALTDTQYF
>TRBV4-3
CASSQDTFGGNEQFF
>TRBV29-1
CSVEPAPGHEQYF
>TRBV29-1
CSVGDWGPEAFF
>TRBV18
CASSPEVVGEQFF
>TRBV5-4
CASKWGRRNTEAFF
>TRBV27
CASRGQGRAYEQYF
>TRBV27
CASSLSRAGGSDQYF
>TRBV2
CASKRDTNEQFF
>TRBV6-5
CASSSPSLGNTEAFF
>TRBV2
CASRGQSTNEKLFF
>TRBV18
CASSPPAGASSEQFF
>TRBV19
CASSISRANTGELFF